The rows below give T cell receptor beta chains drawn from one sample of a study of T cell repertoires in cytomegalovirus infection. TCRdb processed the reads anew with MiXCR; each CDR3 protein has one entry. The repertoire holds more than 650,000 distinct CDR3 sequences, with under 40% as singletons. Sequencing was performed on PBMCs. The receptor set was obtained from a human donor in good health (CMV status not recorded). Some clones in this sample may be carry-over from other donors' samples. CDR3s include the opening cysteine and the closing phenylalanine or tryptophan. D genes are given only for firm matches. Clone size appears in some rows only: once, few, many, or a class for an expanded clone.

abundance	j_gene	d_gene	v_gene	CDR3nt	CDR3aa
few	TRBJ2-2	.	TRBV2	TGTGCCAGCAAACCAGGGAACACCGGGGAGCTGTTTTTT	CASKPGNTGELFF
many	TRBJ2-3	.	TRBV7-9	TGTGCCAGCAGCCGCCAGGACATTCAGTATTTT	CASSRQDIQYF
.	TRBJ2-7	.	TRBV27	TGTGCCAGCAGTTGGGGGGCAGCTTCCTACGAGCAGTACTTC	CASSWGAASYEQYF
many	TRBJ1-2	.	TRBV7-8	TGTGCCAGCAGTCAGTTCCGTCCGGGCACGGAGAAATTAGGTGGCTACACCTTC	CASSQFRPGTEKLGGYTF
few	TRBJ1-4	.	TRBV6-6	TGTGCCAGCAGTGTGAGAGCGCTTAATGAAAAACTGTTTTTT	CASSVRALNEKLFF
.	TRBJ2-6	.	TRBV29-1	TGCAGCGCAGGGGGGGCGGCAGGGGCCAACGTCCTGACTTTC	CSAGGAAGANVLTF
few	TRBJ1-6	TRBD1	TRBV11-2	TGTGCCAGCAGCTTAGATAGCCCCAGGGGGAATTCACCCCTCCACTTT	CASSLDSPRGNSPLHF
once	TRBJ2-7	.	TRBV6-8	TGTGCCAGCAGTTACCCTAGGGGGGCTATCTACGAGCAGTACTTC	CASSYPRGAIYEQYF
few	TRBJ2-5	.	TRBV28	TGTGCCAGCAGTTTACTATCCGGTAACAGGGACCAAGAGACCCAGTACTTC	CASSLLSGNRDQETQYF
few	TRBJ1-4	.	TRBV7-3	TGTGCCAGCTCACGAGGGGCCGATGAAAAACTGTTTTTT	CASSRGADEKLFF
few	TRBJ1-1	.	TRBV6-5	TGTGCCAGCAGTTACGCAGGGAACACTGAAGCTTTCTTT	CASSYAGNTEAFF
.	TRBJ2-1	TRBD2	TRBV24-1	TGTGCCACCAGTCCGGGACTAGCGGGGGGGTTTCGATACAATGAGCAGTTCTTC	CATSPGLAGGFRYNEQFF
.	TRBJ2-7	TRBD2	TRBV27	TGTGCCAGCAGTCCGAATAGCGGGAAGTACGAGCAGTACTTC	CASSPNSGKYEQYF
.	TRBJ2-7	.	TRBV28	TGTGCCAGCAGCCCAGACGGTGTCTACGAGCAGTACTTC	CASSPDGVYEQYF
few	TRBJ2-7	.	TRBV12-3/TRBV12-4	TGTGCCAGCAACAATCAGGGAAACTACGAGCAGTACTTC	CASNNQGNYEQYF
many	TRBJ1-2	.	TRBV7-6	TGTGCCAGCAGCAAATCCGACGGACATGGCTACACCTTC	CASSKSDGHGYTF
.	TRBJ2-4	TRBD2	TRBV12-3/TRBV12-4	TGTGCCAGCAGTGTGGGGAGGGAAGCCCCTCGGAACATTCAGTACTTC	CASSVGREAPRNIQYF
few	TRBJ2-4	TRBD2	TRBV5-6	TGTGCCAGCAGCTTCGATGGGGGGGGAAACATTCAGTACTTC	CASSFDGGGNIQYF
many	TRBJ2-7	TRBD2	TRBV7-8	TGTGCCAGCAGCTCCAGCCTAGCGGGGGTCTACGAGCAGTACTTC	CASSSSLAGVYEQYF
.	TRBJ1-6	.	TRBV4-1	TGCGCCAGCAGTCACCTGGAGTATAATTCACCCCTCCACTTT	CASSHLEYNSPLHF
.	TRBJ2-6	.	TRBV29-1	TGCAGCGTGGATACAGGTTCTGGGGCCAACGTCCTGACTTTC	CSVDTGSGANVLTF
many	TRBJ1-5	.	TRBV7-6	TGTGCCAGCAGCTTAGCGCCATCCCATAGCAATCAGCCCCAGCATTTT	CASSLAPSHSNQPQHF
.	TRBJ1-6	TRBD1	TRBV6-1	TGTGCCAGCGGGACAGGGAGGGCCTACTCCTATAATTCACCCCTCCACTTT	CASGTGRAYSYNSPLHF
.	TRBJ1-6	.	TRBV28	TGTGCCAGCAGTTTACAGGGTGGGACCCTCCACTTT	CASSLQGGTLHF
.	TRBJ1-4	.	TRBV27	TGTGCCAGCAGTATTCGGGGCGAAGCCGTCGCAAAACTGTTTTTT	CASSIRGEAVAKLFF
few	TRBJ2-2	.	TRBV11-2	TGTGCCAGCAGCGGGGGGACTCTCAGTCTGTTTTTT	CASSGGTLSLFF
.	TRBJ1-2	TRBD1	TRBV27	TGTGCCAGCAGTTCCCTCGGGACAGGTCTAGTTGATGGCTACACCTTC	CASSSLGTGLVDGYTF
few	TRBJ2-1	TRBD1	TRBV7-9	TGTGCCAGCAGATTACCAGGGGGTCGGGATGAGCAGTTCTTC	CASRLPGGRDEQFF
.	TRBJ1-1	.	TRBV29-1	TGCAGCACAAAAGGGGGTTTCGGGAGCACTGAAGCTTTCTTT	CSTKGGFGSTEAFF
few	TRBJ1-4	TRBD1	TRBV24-1	TGTGCCACCAGATATTTGGAATGTGGCAGGGGGCCAGCGGGGACTAATGAAAAACTGTTTTTT	CATRYLECGRGPAGTNEKLFF
.	TRBJ2-7	.	TRBV5-6	TGTGCCAGCAGCTTGCCCCACGGGGCAGTTACCTACGAGCAGTACTTC	CASSLPHGAVTYEQYF
few	TRBJ2-1	TRBD2	TRBV20-1	TGCAGTGCGCCGTTTCGTCCTGGCGGGAGGATTTACAATGAGCAGTTCTTC	CSAPFRPGGRIYNEQFF
many	TRBJ2-7	TRBD1	TRBV7-2	TGTGCCAGCAGCTTCCAGGGGGCGGGGCAGTTGGAGCAGTACTTC	CASSFQGAGQLEQYF
.	TRBJ2-3	TRBD2	TRBV28	TGTGCCAGCAGTATCGTAGCGGGAGCCAACACAGATACGCAGTATTTT	CASSIVAGANTDTQYF
.	TRBJ2-7	TRBD2	TRBV28	TGTGCCAGCAGAGAAGGGACTAGCGGTGCCTACGAGCAGTACTTC	CASREGTSGAYEQYF
.	TRBJ2-7	.	TRBV6-5	TGTGCCAGCAGTTACAGTCAGGACTACGAGCAGTACTTC	CASSYSQDYEQYF
.	TRBJ2-7	.	TRBV20-1	TGCAGCGTTCGGACCGCCCTCTCCTACGAGCAGTACTTC	CSVRTALSYEQYF
.	TRBJ2-1	TRBD2	TRBV5-4	TGTGCCAGCAGCTTGGATGGAGCGGGAGGGTTCTTC	CASSLDGAGGFF
.	TRBJ1-6	.	TRBV5-5	TGTGCCAGCAGGAGTACTGGAGAGCGAACTTCACCCCTCCACTTT	CASRSTGERTSPLHF
.	TRBJ2-3	TRBD2	TRBV7-9	TGTGCCAGCAGCTCTGGGACTAGCGGGATACAAGCGCAGTATTTT	CASSSGTSGIQAQYF
many	TRBJ1-5	.	TRBV7-2	TGTGCCAGCAGCTGGACAGCTTATAGCAATCAGCCCCAGCATTTT	CASSWTAYSNQPQHF
.	TRBJ1-6	.	TRBV6-1	TGTGCCAGCAGAGCACTGACAGGATCCAACTCACCCCTCCACTTT	CASRALTGSNSPLHF
.	TRBJ2-3	.	TRBV10-3	TGTGCCACCGCGAAACCCCTGGATCAAAATACGCAGTATTTT	CATAKPLDQNTQYF
.	TRBJ1-1	TRBD1	TRBV7-2	TGTGCCAGCAGCCCTACCTGGACAGGGGGGAAAGCTTTCTTT	CASSPTWTGGKAFF
many	TRBJ2-3	TRBD2	TRBV7-2	TGTGCCAGCAGCTTACTAGCGGGGGGGCCAGATACGCAGTATTTT	CASSLLAGGPDTQYF
few	TRBJ2-7	TRBD1	TRBV27	TGTGCCAGCAAGGGACAGGGTTACGAGCAGTACTTC	CASKGQGYEQYF
.	TRBJ2-1	.	TRBV20-1	TGCAGTGCTGGTCGGAGCACTGAGCAGTTCTTC	CSAGRSTEQFF
.	TRBJ2-5	TRBD2	TRBV20-1	TGCAGTGCTAGAGTGGATGGGGGAGGGGAAGAGACCCAGTACTTC	CSARVDGGGEETQYF
many	TRBJ1-2	.	TRBV7-2	TGTGCCAGCAGCTTAGTTCCTGAGGGGGGCGGCTACACCTTC	CASSLVPEGGGYTF
few	TRBJ2-3	TRBD1	TRBV12-3/TRBV12-4	TGTGCCAGCAGTTTAGGGGGACAGACAGATACGCAGTATTTT	CASSLGGQTDTQYF
.	TRBJ2-7	TRBD1	TRBV7-8	TGTGCCAGCAGCTTAGCGCGGACAGGGAGCTCCTACGAGCAGTACTTC	CASSLARTGSSYEQYF
.	TRBJ2-3	.	TRBV7-2	TGTGCCAGAAGCTTAGGGCAAGGGGGAAGGGGCACCGATACGAAGTATTTT	CARSLGQGGRGTDTKYF
few	TRBJ2-1	.	TRBV20-1	TGCAGTGCTTATATAGTCCGGCTTTCTTCCTACAATGAGCAGTTCTTC	CSAYIVRLSSYNEQFF
.	TRBJ2-5	TRBD2	TRBV27	TGTGCCAGCAGTTTCTTGGCTAGCGGGAGCTCGGAGACCCAGTACTTC	CASSFLASGSSETQYF